The clone carrying this T cell receptor beta chain was seen only a few times. Its antigen is unidentified. TCRdb reprocessed the 5' RACE reads with MiXCR, giving one entry per CDR3 protein. Of approximately 480,000 distinct CDR3 sequences in the sample, roughly 18% are singletons; the top ten hold approximately 13%. The sample is drawn from a study of T-cell memory formation after mild COVID-19. Between the trimmed V and J ends, which lost 7 bases and 8 bases, there was a span of 24 bases. CDR1 PRHDT and CDR2 FYEKMQ come from the germline V gene (reference sequence). This CDR3 spans 16 amino acids. Study-wide findings and caveats: Contracting clones from day 15 to 85 showed balanced CD4/CD8; later expanders favored CD4+. Pre-infection memory held some responding clones, suggesting pre-existing cross-reactive T cells responded.

What was sequenced was PBMCs or a T cell subset sorted from them (not recorded which). The chain links TRBV13 to TRBJ2-1, with D tentatively TRBD2 (6 bases). The receptor was derived from an adult woman who had mild COVID-19 (a few samples of this study predate the infection). Cell type and time point are not known. The CDR3 sequence is CASTQRGGADRDEQFF. CDR3 nucleotides: TGTGCCAGCACCCAGAGGGGAGGCGCAGATCGGGATGAGCAGTTCTTC.